The rows below give T cell receptor beta chains drawn from one sample of a study of response to subunit inactivated influenza vaccine. Each CDR3 protein is one row after TCRdb ran MiXCR on the RT-PCR reads. The sample lists under 200,000 distinct CDR3 sequences; approximately 12% were seen once. Sequenced material: CD8+ T cells sorted from PBMCs, taken less than 30 months after vaccination. These TCRs come from a man aged 50 to 69 who received an inactivated influenza vaccine. Each CDR3 is given with its conserved first and last residue. The D gene is left open where the match is weak. Some rows have no size entry. The others give once, few or many, or a class for an expanded clone.

d_gene	v_gene	j_gene	abundance	CDR3aa	CDR3nt
NA	TRBV28	TRBJ2-1	NA	CASSFGGAYNEQFF	TGTGCCAGCAGTTTTGGGGGGGCATACAATGAGCAGTTCTTC
NA	TRBV20-1	TRBJ1-4	few	CSARWSAGSNEKLFF	TGCAGTGCTAGATGGTCGGCAGGGTCGAATGAAAAACTGTTTTTT
NA	TRBV27	TRBJ2-7	NA	CASSQTGPREQYF	TGTGCCAGCAGCCAAACAGGGCCGAGGGAGCAGTACTTC
NA	TRBV10-3	TRBJ2-1	NA	CAISGIGSQYEQFF	TGTGCCATCAGTGGGATAGGCAGTCAATATGAGCAGTTCTTC
NA	TRBV7-6	TRBJ2-7	NA	CASSLEARSSYEQYF	TGTGCCAGCAGCTTGGAGGCAAGGAGCTCCTACGAGCAGTACTTC
NA	TRBV7-3	TRBJ2-3	NA	CASSFGADTQYF	TGTGCCAGCAGCTTCGGTGCAGATACGCAGTATTTT
TRBD2	TRBV14	TRBJ2-1	NA	CASSPTGLAGADEQFF	TGTGCCAGCAGCCCTACCGGACTAGCGGGAGCGGATGAGCAGTTCTTC
NA	TRBV10-2	TRBJ1-1	few	CASSVGARTEAFF	TGCGCCAGCAGTGTGGGGGCGAGGACTGAAGCTTTCTTT
NA	TRBV20-1	TRBJ2-7	few	CSARDIRRDTVWSYEQYF	TGCAGTGCTAGAGATATTAGGAGGGACACCGTATGGTCCTACGAGCAGTACTTC
NA	TRBV28	TRBJ2-7	few	CASSGQFYEQYF	TGTGCCAGCAGTGGACAGTTCTACGAGCAGTACTTC
TRBD2	TRBV11-2	TRBJ2-1	few	CASSELAGVGNEQFF	TGTGCCAGCAGCGAATTAGCGGGCGTCGGCAATGAGCAGTTCTTC
NA	TRBV29-1	TRBJ2-5	NA	CSVDEGEQETQYF	TGCAGCGTTGACGAGGGGGAACAAGAGACCCAGTACTTC
NA	TRBV20-1	TRBJ2-1	NA	CSARVPATGTSTQFF	TGCAGTGCTAGAGTCCCCGCGACAGGAACTTCTACGCAGTTCTTC
NA	TRBV10-3	TRBJ2-7	NA	CAISESSGAAYEQYF	TGTGCCATCAGTGAGTCGTCAGGGGCCGCCTACGAGCAGTACTTC
TRBD1	TRBV12-3/TRBV12-4	TRBJ1-1	NA	CASRPGTGGTEAFF	TGTGCCAGCAGACCCGGGACAGGGGGCACTGAAGCTTTCTTT
TRBD2	TRBV4-3	TRBJ2-1	NA	CASSHRVIAGPGYNEQFF	TGCGCCAGCAGCCATAGGGTGATAGCGGGGCCGGGTTACAATGAGCAGTTCTTC
NA	TRBV27	TRBJ2-1	NA	CASSTGIWAPLQFF	TGTGCCAGCAGCACCGGGATCTGGGCCCCCCTCCAGTTCTTC
NA	TRBV9	TRBJ2-2	NA	CASSAGFTGELFF	TGTGCCAGCAGCGCAGGGTTCACCGGGGAGCTGTTTTTT
TRBD2	TRBV12-3/TRBV12-4	TRBJ2-2	NA	CASSSASGVTGELFF	TGTGCCAGCAGTTCTGCTAGCGGGGTCACCGGGGAGCTGTTTTTT
TRBD1	TRBV2	TRBJ1-1	NA	CARERDRGTEAFF	TGTGCCAGAGAAAGGGACAGGGGGACTGAAGCTTTCTTT